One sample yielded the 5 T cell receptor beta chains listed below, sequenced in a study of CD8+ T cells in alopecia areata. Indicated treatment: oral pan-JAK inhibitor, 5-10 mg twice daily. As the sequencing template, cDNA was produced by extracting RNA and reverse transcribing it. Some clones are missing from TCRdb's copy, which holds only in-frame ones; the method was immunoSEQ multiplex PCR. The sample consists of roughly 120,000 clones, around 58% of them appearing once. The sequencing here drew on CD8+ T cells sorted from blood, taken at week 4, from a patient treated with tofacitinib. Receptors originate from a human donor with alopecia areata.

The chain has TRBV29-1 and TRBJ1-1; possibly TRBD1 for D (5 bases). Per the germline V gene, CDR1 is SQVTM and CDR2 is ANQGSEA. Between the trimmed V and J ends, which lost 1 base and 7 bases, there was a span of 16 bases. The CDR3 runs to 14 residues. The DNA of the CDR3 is TGCAGCGTTGAAGGGGCGGCGGGGGAGAGTGAAGCTTTCTTT. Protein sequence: CSVEGAAGESEAFF.

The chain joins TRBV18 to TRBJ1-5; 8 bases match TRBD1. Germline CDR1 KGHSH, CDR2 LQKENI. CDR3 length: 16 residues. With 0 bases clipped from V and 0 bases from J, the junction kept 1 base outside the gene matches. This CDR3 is CASSPPGQDSNQPQHF. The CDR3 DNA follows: TGTGCCAGCTCACCACCGGGACAGGATAGCAATCAGCCCCAGCATTTT.

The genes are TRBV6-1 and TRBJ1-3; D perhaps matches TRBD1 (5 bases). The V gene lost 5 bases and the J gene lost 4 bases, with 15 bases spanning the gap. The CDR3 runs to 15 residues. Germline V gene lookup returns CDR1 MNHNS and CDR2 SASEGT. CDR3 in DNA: TGTGCCAGCAGTTTTCATCGGGGCGGGGGAAACACCATATATTTT. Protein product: CASSFHRGGGNTIYF.

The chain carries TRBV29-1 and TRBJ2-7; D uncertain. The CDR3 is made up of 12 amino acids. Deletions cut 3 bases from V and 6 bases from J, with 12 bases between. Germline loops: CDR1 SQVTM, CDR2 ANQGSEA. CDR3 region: CSVEEPQGEQYF. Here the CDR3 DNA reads TGCAGCGTTGAGGAACCCCAAGGCGAGCAGTACTTC.

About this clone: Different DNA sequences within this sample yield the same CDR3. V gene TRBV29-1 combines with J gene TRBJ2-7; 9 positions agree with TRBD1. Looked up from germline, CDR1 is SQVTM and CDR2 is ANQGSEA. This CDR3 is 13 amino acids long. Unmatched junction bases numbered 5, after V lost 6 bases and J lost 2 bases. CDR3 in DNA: TGCAGCGTCCCGGGACAGGGACCCTACGAGCAGTACTTC. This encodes CSVPGQGPYEQYF.